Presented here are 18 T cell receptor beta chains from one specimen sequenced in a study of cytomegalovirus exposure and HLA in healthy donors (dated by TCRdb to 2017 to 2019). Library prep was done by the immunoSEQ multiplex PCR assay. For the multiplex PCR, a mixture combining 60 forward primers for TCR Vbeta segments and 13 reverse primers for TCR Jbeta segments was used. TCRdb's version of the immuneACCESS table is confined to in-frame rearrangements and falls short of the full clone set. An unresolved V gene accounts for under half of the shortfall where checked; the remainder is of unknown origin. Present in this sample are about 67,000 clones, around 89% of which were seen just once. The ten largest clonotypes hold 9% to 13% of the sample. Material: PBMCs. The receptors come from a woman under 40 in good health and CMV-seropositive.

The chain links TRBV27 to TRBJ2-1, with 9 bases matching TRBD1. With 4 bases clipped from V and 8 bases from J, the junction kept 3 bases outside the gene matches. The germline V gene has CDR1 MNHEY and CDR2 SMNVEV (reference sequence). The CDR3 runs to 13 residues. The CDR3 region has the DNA TGTGCCAGCAGTTCCGGGACAGGGTATGAGCAGTTCTTC. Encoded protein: CASSSGTGYEQFF.

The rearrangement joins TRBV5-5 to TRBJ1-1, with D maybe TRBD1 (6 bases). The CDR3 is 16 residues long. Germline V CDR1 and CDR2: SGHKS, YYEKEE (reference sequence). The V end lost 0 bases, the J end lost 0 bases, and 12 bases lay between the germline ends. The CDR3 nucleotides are TGTGCCAGCAGCTTGGCGCAGGGGCTGATGAACACTGAAGCTTTCTTT. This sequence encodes CASSLAQGLMNTEAFF.

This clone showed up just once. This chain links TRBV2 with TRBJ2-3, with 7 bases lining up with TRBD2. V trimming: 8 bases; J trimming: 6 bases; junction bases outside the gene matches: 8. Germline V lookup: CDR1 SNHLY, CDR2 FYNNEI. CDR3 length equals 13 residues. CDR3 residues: CASSGRVGDTQYF. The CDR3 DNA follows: TGTGCCAGCTCAGGGAGGGTTGGGGATACGCAGTATTTT.

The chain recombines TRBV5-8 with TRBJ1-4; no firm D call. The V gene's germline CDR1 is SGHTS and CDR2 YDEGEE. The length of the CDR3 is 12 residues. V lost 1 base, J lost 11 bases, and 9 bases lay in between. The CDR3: CASSLTPAKLFF. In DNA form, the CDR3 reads TGTGCCAGCAGCTTGACTCCAGCGAAACTGTTTTTT.

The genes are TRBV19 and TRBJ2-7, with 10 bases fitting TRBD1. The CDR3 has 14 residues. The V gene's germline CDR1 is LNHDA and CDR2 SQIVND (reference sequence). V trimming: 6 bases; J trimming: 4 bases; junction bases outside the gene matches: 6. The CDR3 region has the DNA TGTGCCAGTAGACCGACAGGGGGCCAATACGAGCAGTACTTC. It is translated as CASRPTGGQYEQYF.

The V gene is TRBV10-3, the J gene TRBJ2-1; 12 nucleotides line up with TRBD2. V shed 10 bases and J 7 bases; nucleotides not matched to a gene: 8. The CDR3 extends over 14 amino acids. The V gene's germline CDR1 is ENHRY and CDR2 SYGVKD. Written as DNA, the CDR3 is TGTGCCAGCTCTAGCGGGAGGGCGGGTAATGAGCAGTTCTTC. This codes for CASSSGRAGNEQFF.

CDR3 residues: CASRGGGHPNTEAFF. DNA for the CDR3: TGTGCCAGCAGAGGGGGGGGACACCCGAACACTGAAGCTTTCTTT. The chain combines TRBV5-4 with TRBJ1-1; tentative D call: TRBD1 (6 bases). Trimming removed 5 bases from V and 1 base from J, with 15 bases in between. The V gene's germline CDR1 is SGHNT and CDR2 YYREEE (reference sequence). The CDR3 is 15 residues long.

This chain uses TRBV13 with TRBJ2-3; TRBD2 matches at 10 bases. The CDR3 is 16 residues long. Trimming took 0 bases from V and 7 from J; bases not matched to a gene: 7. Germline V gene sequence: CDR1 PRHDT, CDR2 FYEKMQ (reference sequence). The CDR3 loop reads CASSLGASGRSNTQYF. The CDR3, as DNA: TGTGCCAGCAGCTTAGGGGCTAGCGGGAGATCGAATACGCAGTATTTT.

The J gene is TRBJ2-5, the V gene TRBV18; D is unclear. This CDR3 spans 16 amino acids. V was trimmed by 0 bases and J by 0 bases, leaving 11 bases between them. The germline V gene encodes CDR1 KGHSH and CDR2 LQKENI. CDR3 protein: CASSPPVWLYQETQYF. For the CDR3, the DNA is TGTGCCAGCTCACCACCGGTTTGGCTGTACCAAGAGACCCAGTACTTC.

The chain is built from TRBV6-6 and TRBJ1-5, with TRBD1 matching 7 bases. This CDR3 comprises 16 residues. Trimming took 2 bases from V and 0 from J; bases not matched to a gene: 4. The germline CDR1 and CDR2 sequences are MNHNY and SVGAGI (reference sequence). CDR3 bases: TGTGCCAGCAGTTACGGGACAGATTATAGCAATCAGCCCCAGCATTTT. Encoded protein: CASSYGTDYSNQPQHF.

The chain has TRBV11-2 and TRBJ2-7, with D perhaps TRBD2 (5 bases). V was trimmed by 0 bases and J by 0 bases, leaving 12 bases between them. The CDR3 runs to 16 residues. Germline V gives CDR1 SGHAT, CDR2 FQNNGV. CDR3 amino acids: CASSLDQGLLSYEQYF. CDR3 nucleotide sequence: TGTGCCAGCAGCTTAGATCAAGGACTTCTCTCCTACGAGCAGTACTTC.

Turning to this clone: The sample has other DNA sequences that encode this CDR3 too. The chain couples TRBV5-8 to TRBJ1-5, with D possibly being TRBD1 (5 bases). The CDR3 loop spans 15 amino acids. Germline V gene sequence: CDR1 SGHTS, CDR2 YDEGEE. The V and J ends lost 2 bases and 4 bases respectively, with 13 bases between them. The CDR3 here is CASSFAGQLNQPQHF. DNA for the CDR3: TGTGCCAGCAGCTTTGCAGGGCAGTTAAATCAGCCCCAGCATTTT.

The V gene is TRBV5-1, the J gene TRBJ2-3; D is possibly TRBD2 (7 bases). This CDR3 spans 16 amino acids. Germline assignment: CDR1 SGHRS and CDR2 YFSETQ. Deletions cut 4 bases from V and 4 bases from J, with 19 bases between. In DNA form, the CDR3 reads TGCGCCAGCAGCGCCGAGGGGGGGAAAACAGCAGATACGCAGTATTTT. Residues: CASSAEGGKTADTQYF.

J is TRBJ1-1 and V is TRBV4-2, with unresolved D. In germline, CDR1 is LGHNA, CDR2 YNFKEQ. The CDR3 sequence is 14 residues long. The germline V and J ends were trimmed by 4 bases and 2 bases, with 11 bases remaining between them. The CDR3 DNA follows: TGTGCCAGCAGCCGAGGGAACCCTAACACTGAAGCTTTCTTT. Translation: CASSRGNPNTEAFF.

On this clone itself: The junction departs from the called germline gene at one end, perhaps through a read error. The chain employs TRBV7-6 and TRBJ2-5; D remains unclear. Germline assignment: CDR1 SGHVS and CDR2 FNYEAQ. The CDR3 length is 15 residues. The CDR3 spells CASSLDVRVQEAQYF. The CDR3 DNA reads TGTGCCAGCAGCTTAGATGTCCGGGTTCAAGAGGCCCAGTACTTC.

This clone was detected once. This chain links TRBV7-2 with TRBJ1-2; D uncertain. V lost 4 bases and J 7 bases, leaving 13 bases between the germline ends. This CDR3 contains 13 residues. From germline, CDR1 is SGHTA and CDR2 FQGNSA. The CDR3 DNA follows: TGTGCCAGCAGCTCCTACGTCATCGGTGGCTACACCTTC. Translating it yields CASSSYVIGGYTF.

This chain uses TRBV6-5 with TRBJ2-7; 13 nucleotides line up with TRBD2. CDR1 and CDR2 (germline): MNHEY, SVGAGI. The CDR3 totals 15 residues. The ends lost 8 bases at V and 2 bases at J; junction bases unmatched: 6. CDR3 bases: TGTGCCAGCGGACTAGCGGGAGAAAGGGCCTACGAGCAGTACTTC. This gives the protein CASGLAGERAYEQYF.

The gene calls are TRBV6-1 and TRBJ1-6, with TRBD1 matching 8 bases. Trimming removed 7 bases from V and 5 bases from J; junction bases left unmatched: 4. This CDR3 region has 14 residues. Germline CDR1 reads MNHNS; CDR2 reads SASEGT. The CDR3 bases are TGTGCCAGCATGGACAGGGCGAATAATTCACCCCTCCACTTT. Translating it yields CASMDRANNSPLHF.